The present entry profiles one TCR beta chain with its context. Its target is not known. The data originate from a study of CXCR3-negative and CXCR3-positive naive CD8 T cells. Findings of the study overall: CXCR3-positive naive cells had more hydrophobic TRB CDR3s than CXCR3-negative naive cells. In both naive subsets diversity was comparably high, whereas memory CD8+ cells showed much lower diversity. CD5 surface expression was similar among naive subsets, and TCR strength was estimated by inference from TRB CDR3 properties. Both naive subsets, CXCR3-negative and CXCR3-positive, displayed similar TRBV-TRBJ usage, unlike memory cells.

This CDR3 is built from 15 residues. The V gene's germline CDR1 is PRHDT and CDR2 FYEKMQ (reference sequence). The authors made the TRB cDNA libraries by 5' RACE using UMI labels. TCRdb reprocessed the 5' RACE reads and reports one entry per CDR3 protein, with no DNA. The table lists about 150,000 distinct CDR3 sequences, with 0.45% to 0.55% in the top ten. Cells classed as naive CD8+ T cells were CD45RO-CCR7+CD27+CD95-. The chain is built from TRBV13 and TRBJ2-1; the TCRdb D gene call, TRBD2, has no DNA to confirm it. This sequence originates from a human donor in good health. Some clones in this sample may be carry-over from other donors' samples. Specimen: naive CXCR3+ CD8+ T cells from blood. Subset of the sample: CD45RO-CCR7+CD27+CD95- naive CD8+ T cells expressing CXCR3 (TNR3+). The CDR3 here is CASSRGLAGGPGQFF.